One T cell receptor (beta chain) is described in this entry. The antigen remains undetermined. A much bigger clone sits one base away, suggesting this may be a read error. This specimen comes from a study of regulatory T cells in long-lasting Graves disease. For the study at large: Antithyroid drug intake by newly diagnosed Graves' patients had lasted under 3 months. Broader study findings: Thyroid tissue went unexamined; only peripheral blood was analyzed. Limited samples may have lowered accuracy. Whereas 1,000 or so public clonotypes were shared by new patients, persistent patients shared more, at some 2,900.

Arm-PCR of CDR3 regions and iRepertoire HTBI primers were the basis on which TCR beta libraries were built. In TCRdb, the multiplex PCR reads were re-called with MiXCR into one record per CDR3 protein. The sample gives fewer than 400,000 distinct CDR3 sequences, 18% of which show up once; about two fifths is in the top ten. Time point defined: newly diagnosed GD, antithyroid drugs for less than 3 months. RNA isolated from PBMCs was used to make the TCR library. Germline CDR1 and CDR2: KGHDR and SFDVKD. Unmatched junction bases numbered 7, after V lost 4 bases and J lost 6 bases. The CDR3 consists of 15 residues.

The TCR originated in a female donor with Graves disease. The chain has TRBV24-1 and TRBJ2-1; the match to TRBD2 covers 8 bases. Material: peripheral blood mononuclear cells (PBMCs), obtained at new diagnosis, from a patient treated with antithyroid drugs. The CDR3 region is CATSEPSGSFNEQFF. The DNA of the CDR3 is TGTGCCACCAGTGAACCCAGCGGGAGCTTCAATGAGCAGTTCTTC.